This TCR beta chain was found in a study of blood T cells in healthy people across ages. Together with a sample-barcoded 5' primer, a J-beta primer mix was included in a second PCR lasting roughly 7 to 11 cycles. TCRdb independently ran MiXCR on the 5' RACE reads; one entry per CDR3 protein. The data contain 800,000 to 1,000,000 distinct CDR3 sequences, roughly 43% of them singletons. Germline CDR1 is SQVTM and CDR2 is ANQGSEA. The CDR3 runs 15 residues. V dropped 4 bases and J dropped 5; count of bases not matched to a gene: 4. This clonotype has more than one count but fewer than ten. The chain recombines TRBV29-1 with TRBJ2-1; TRBD2 aligns across 14 bases. The sequence derives from a man aged 25 to 40 in good health. The material sequenced was blood. CDR3 coding DNA: TGCAGCGTTGGGACTAGCGGGGGGTACCACAATGAGCAGTTCTTC. It specifies CSVGTSGGYHNEQFF.